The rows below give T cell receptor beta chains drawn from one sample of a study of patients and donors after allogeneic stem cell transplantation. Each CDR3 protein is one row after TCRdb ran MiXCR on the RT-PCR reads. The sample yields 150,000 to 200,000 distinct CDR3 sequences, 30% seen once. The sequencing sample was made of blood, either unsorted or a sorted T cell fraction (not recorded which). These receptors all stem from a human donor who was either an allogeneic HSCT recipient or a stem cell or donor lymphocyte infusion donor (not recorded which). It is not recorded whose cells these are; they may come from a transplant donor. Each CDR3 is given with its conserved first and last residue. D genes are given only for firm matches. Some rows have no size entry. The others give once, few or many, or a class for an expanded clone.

CDR3 DNA: TGCGCCAGCAGCTTTACTAGCGGGAGGGCGGTGGACAATGAGCAGTTCTTC
CDR3 protein: CASSFTSGRAVDNEQFF
D gene: TRBD2
clone size: -
V gene: TRBV5-1
J gene: TRBJ2-1

CDR3 DNA: TGTGCCAGCAGTTTGGGATCCCGAACCGGCTACAATGAGCAGTTCTTC
CDR3 protein: CASSLGSRTGYNEQFF
D gene: -
clone size: few
V gene: TRBV27
J gene: TRBJ2-1

CDR3 DNA: TGCAGTGCTAGAGATACGGGGACAGGGATCCCCTACGAGCAGTACTTC
CDR3 protein: CSARDTGTGIPYEQYF
D gene: TRBD1
clone size: few
V gene: TRBV20-1
J gene: TRBJ2-7

CDR3 DNA: TGTGCCAGCAGTTACGCCGGGACTAGCGGATACGAGCAGTACTTC
CDR3 protein: CASSYAGTSGYEQYF
D gene: TRBD2
clone size: -
V gene: TRBV6-5
J gene: TRBJ2-7

CDR3 DNA: TGTGCCAGCAGTCAGACGGACCCGGGGCCCCTCCACTTT
CDR3 protein: CASSQTDPGPLHF
D gene: -
clone size: -
V gene: TRBV5-6
J gene: TRBJ1-6

CDR3 DNA: TGTGCCAGCAGCTTCGGGGGGAGTAAGCAGTTCTTC
CDR3 protein: CASSFGGSKQFF
D gene: TRBD2
clone size: -
V gene: TRBV12-3/TRBV12-4
J gene: TRBJ2-1

CDR3 DNA: TGCGCCAGCAGCCAATCACTAGGGGGAAACACCATATATTTT
CDR3 protein: CASSQSLGGNTIYF
D gene: -
clone size: many
V gene: TRBV4-3
J gene: TRBJ1-3

CDR3 DNA: TGCGCCAGCAGCCGATGGGACAGGCGAGACACTGAAGCTTTCTTT
CDR3 protein: CASSRWDRRDTEAFF
D gene: TRBD1
clone size: few
V gene: TRBV5-1
J gene: TRBJ1-1

CDR3 DNA: TGCGCCAGCAGCCAAGTAGGCAGAATGAACACTGAAGCTTTCTTT
CDR3 protein: CASSQVGRMNTEAFF
D gene: -
clone size: many
V gene: TRBV4-3
J gene: TRBJ1-1

CDR3 DNA: TGTGCCACCAGTGAAAGGGGCACCGGGGAGCTGTTTTTT
CDR3 protein: CATSERGTGELFF
D gene: -
clone size: few
V gene: TRBV24-1
J gene: TRBJ2-2

CDR3 DNA: TGTGCCAGCAGTCCGACAGGGGTGGAGGAAAAACTGTTTTTT
CDR3 protein: CASSPTGVEEKLFF
D gene: TRBD1
clone size: -
V gene: TRBV3-1
J gene: TRBJ1-4

CDR3 DNA: TGTGCCAGCAGCCAGGGTAGTCACACTGAAGCTTTCTTT
CDR3 protein: CASSQGSHTEAFF
D gene: -
clone size: -
V gene: TRBV3-1
J gene: TRBJ1-1

CDR3 DNA: TGCAGCGTTGCTACTAGCGTCAAGCAGTACTTC
CDR3 protein: CSVATSVKQYF
D gene: TRBD2
clone size: -
V gene: TRBV29-1
J gene: TRBJ2-7

CDR3 DNA: TGTGCCAGCTGGGGGACCCAAGAGACCCAGTACTTC
CDR3 protein: CASWGTQETQYF
D gene: -
clone size: -
V gene: TRBV28
J gene: TRBJ2-5

CDR3 DNA: TGTGCCATCAGACCAGGGGGCGGCGGCAATCAGCCCCAGCATTTT
CDR3 protein: CAIRPGGGGNQPQHF
D gene: TRBD1
clone size: -
V gene: TRBV10-3
J gene: TRBJ1-5

CDR3 DNA: TGTGCCAGCAGCTTATATGGTTGGGACACTGAAGCTTTCTTT
CDR3 protein: CASSLYGWDTEAFF
D gene: -
clone size: -
V gene: TRBV7-9
J gene: TRBJ1-1

CDR3 DNA: TGTGCCAGCATATCCGGGGGCGGAAAGCAGTACTTC
CDR3 protein: CASISGGGKQYF
D gene: -
clone size: -
V gene: TRBV28
J gene: TRBJ2-7

CDR3 DNA: TGCAGCGTCAAGGAACTTACAGAATTTAGCGCTGAAGCTTTCTTT
CDR3 protein: CSVKELTEFSAEAFF
D gene: -
clone size: -
V gene: TRBV29-1
J gene: TRBJ1-1

CDR3 DNA: TGCGCCAGCAGCCAAGCCCGGCAAGAGACCCAGTACTTC
CDR3 protein: CASSQARQETQYF
D gene: -
clone size: few
V gene: TRBV4-3
J gene: TRBJ2-5

CDR3 DNA: TGCAGTGCTAGAGGTTTGGGAATACCCTACAATGAGCAGTTCTTC
CDR3 protein: CSARGLGIPYNEQFF
D gene: -
clone size: few
V gene: TRBV20-1
J gene: TRBJ2-1

CDR3 DNA: TGCGCCAGCAGCTTGGACTATAATACGCAGTATTTT
CDR3 protein: CASSLDYNTQYF
D gene: -
clone size: -
V gene: TRBV5-1
J gene: TRBJ2-3

CDR3 DNA: TGTGCCAGCAGACAGGGTGTAAGGAATTCACCCCTCCACTTT
CDR3 protein: CASRQGVRNSPLHF
D gene: -
clone size: many
V gene: TRBV27
J gene: TRBJ1-6

CDR3 DNA: TGTGCCAGCAGTTACTCGGACAGACAAGAGACCCAGTACTTC
CDR3 protein: CASSYSDRQETQYF
D gene: -
clone size: -
V gene: TRBV6-5
J gene: TRBJ2-5

CDR3 DNA: TGTGCCAGCAGCTTAGGGACAGGGGCTAAACTGCTTTATTCTAACTATGGCTACACCTTC
CDR3 protein: CASSLGTGAKLLYSNYGYTF
D gene: TRBD1
clone size: -
V gene: TRBV7-9
J gene: TRBJ1-2

CDR3 DNA: TGTGCCAGCCGGGGAGGGCCGGGGGATACGCAGTATTTT
CDR3 protein: CASRGGPGDTQYF
D gene: TRBD2
clone size: -
V gene: TRBV12-3/TRBV12-4
J gene: TRBJ2-3

CDR3 DNA: TGTGCCAGCAGCTTCTATGGCGAGCAGTACTTC
CDR3 protein: CASSFYGEQYF
D gene: -
clone size: -
V gene: TRBV5-6
J gene: TRBJ2-7

CDR3 DNA: TGCGCCAGCAGCCAAGATCTGGGCAATGAGCAGTTCTTC
CDR3 protein: CASSQDLGNEQFF
D gene: -
clone size: -
V gene: TRBV4-3
J gene: TRBJ2-1

CDR3 DNA: TGTGCCACCAGCAGGGGGGCCGGAACCTACGAGCAGTACTTC
CDR3 protein: CATSRGAGTYEQYF
D gene: -
clone size: -
V gene: TRBV15
J gene: TRBJ2-7

CDR3 DNA: TGCAGCGTTGTCGACGGTCGGGACAGGCCCGGGGAGCAGTACTTC
CDR3 protein: CSVVDGRDRPGEQYF
D gene: TRBD1
clone size: -
V gene: TRBV29-1
J gene: TRBJ2-7

CDR3 DNA: TGCAGTGCTAGAGGGGACAGGGGGCGGTACGAGCAGTACTTC
CDR3 protein: CSARGDRGRYEQYF
D gene: TRBD1
clone size: few
V gene: TRBV20-1
J gene: TRBJ2-7

CDR3 DNA: TGTGCCAGCAGTTTTTGGGGGGCCTACAATGAGCAGTTCTTC
CDR3 protein: CASSFWGAYNEQFF
D gene: -
clone size: few
V gene: TRBV28
J gene: TRBJ2-1

CDR3 DNA: TGTGCCAGCAGCTCTTGGACCACTAACACAGATACGCAGTATTTT
CDR3 protein: CASSSWTTNTDTQYF
D gene: -
clone size: few
V gene: TRBV7-8
J gene: TRBJ2-3

CDR3 DNA: TGTGCCTGGAATAGCGTGGGGTTGGATGGCTACACCTTC
CDR3 protein: CAWNSVGLDGYTF
D gene: -
clone size: few
V gene: TRBV30
J gene: TRBJ1-2

CDR3 DNA: TGTGCCAGCAGCCTAAGAGCAACTAATGAAAAACTGTTTTTT
CDR3 protein: CASSLRATNEKLFF
D gene: -
clone size: few
V gene: TRBV7-2
J gene: TRBJ1-4

CDR3 DNA: TGTGCCATCGGTCCCTTCGGGGCGGGAGGGATCGGAGAGACCCAGTACTTC
CDR3 protein: CAIGPFGAGGIGETQYF
D gene: TRBD2
clone size: -
V gene: TRBV10-3
J gene: TRBJ2-5